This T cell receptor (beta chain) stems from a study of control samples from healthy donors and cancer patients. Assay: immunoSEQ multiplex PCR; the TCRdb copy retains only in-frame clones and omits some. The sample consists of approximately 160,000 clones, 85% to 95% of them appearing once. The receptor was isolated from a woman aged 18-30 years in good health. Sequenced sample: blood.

The CDR3 reads CASSNPRTSGGYNEQFF. CDR3 sequence (DNA): TGTGCCAGCAGCAATCCCAGAACTAGCGGGGGATACAATGAGCAGTTCTTC. The rearrangement joins TRBV5-4 to TRBJ2-1, with 11 bases aligning to TRBD2. Trimming took 4 bases from V and 4 from J; bases not matched to a gene: 10. Germline V gene lookup returns CDR1 SGHNT and CDR2 YYREEE (reference sequence). The CDR3 consists of 17 residues.